The clone carrying this T cell receptor beta chain was seen at least ten times. Its antigen is unidentified. The source of the sample is a study of T cell repertoires in cytomegalovirus infection. Study overall: Researchers turned to recently identified HLA-C-restricted CMV epitopes as well as well-studied HLA-B-restricted ones. It can be stated that public TCR beta signatures indicated CMV infection as well as a matching HLA type.

Whole-study results and caveats: HLA-C-restricted CMV clonotypes gave the most frequent clonotype in two of eight donors.

TCRdb recomputed calls from the reads with MiXCR, one row per CDR3 protein. The table lists a few hundred thousand distinct CDR3 sequences, roughly 43% of them singletons. The CDR3 has 14 residues. The germline V gene has CDR1 SGHTA and CDR2 FQGNSA. V gave up 1 base and J gave up 5 bases; unmatched junction bases: 3. The sequence was obtained from a human donor in good health (CMV status not recorded). Some clones in this sample may be carry-over from other donors' samples. The rearrangement uses TRBV7-2 and TRBJ2-3; TRBD2 matches 7 bases. Sequences were derived from cultured PBMCs, sampled from culture after CMV antigen stimulation. The CDR3 region has the DNA TGTGCCAGCAGCTTAGAACTAGCGAGAGATACGCAGTATTTT. This encodes CASSLELARDTQYF.